A single sample gave rise to the 29 T cell receptor beta chains below, sequenced in a study of T cells in Graves' hyperthyroidism and ophthalmopathy. What was amplified from RNA transcripts were TCR beta CDR3 regions. TCR CDR3 regions were first amplified by RT-PCR with HTBI primers. Via MiXCR, TCRdb re-called the multiplex PCR reads, giving one row per CDR3 protein. The data contain roughly 400,000 distinct CDR3 sequences, 11% to 15% of them singletons. Sequencing was carried out using blood. Receptors were obtained from a man aged 50 to 60 with Graves' ophthalmopathy.

This clonotype was seen ten or more times. The CDR3 DNA follows: TGTGCCAGCTCATCCAGCAAACTTATGAACACTGAAGCTTTCTTT. Amino acid sequence: CASSSSKLMNTEAFF. The chain couples TRBV18 to TRBJ1-1; D remains ambiguous. The V end lost 5 bases, the J end lost 0 bases, and 13 bases lay between the germline ends. The CDR3 consists of 15 residues. Germline V gives CDR1 KGHSH, CDR2 LQKENI.

The count of this clonotype is one. Possible read error: a much larger clone is one base away. The genes are TRBV28 and TRBJ2-2; no clear D gene. Germline CDR1 reads MDHEN; CDR2 reads SYDVKM. The CDR3 length is 14 residues. V was shortened by 5 bases and J by 4 bases, with 11 bases between the two germline ends. CDR3 loop: CASSGYRPTGELFF. In nucleotides, the CDR3 is TGTGCCAGCAGTGGATACAGACCCACCGGGGAGCTGTTTTTT.

The V call is TRBV20-1, the J call TRBJ1-6; D might be TRBD1 (5 bases). This CDR3 is 15 amino acids long. The ends were cut back, 5 bases at V and 0 bases at J, with 11 bases in the middle. Looked up from germline, CDR1 is DFQATT and CDR2 is SNEGSKA (reference sequence). The CDR3 DNA follows: TGCAGTGCTCGGGCAGGACACTCCTATAATTCACCCCTCCACTTT. It encodes CSARAGHSYNSPLHF.

This clonotype was recorded many times. The rearrangement joins TRBV15 to TRBJ1-1; 7 bases fit TRBD1. The CDR3 is 12 amino acids. The ends lost 3 bases at V and 7 bases at J; junction bases unmatched: 2. The germline CDR1 and CDR2 sequences are LNHNV and YYDKDF (reference sequence). The CDR3 DNA reads TGTGCCACCAGCAGGGACAGGCTTGAAGCTTTCTTT. Protein: CATSRDRLEAFF.

This clonotype was seen many times. V usage is TRBV3-1 and J usage is TRBJ2-1; 10 nucleotides agree with TRBD1. The CDR3 spans 15 residues. The germline CDR1 and CDR2 sequences are LGHDT and YNNKEL (reference sequence). V lost 5 bases and J lost 9; bases outside the gene matches: 10. The CDR3 region is CASSLHPGQGSEQFF. For the CDR3, the DNA is TGTGCCAGCAGCTTACACCCGGGACAGGGGAGTGAGCAGTTCTTC.

V and J are TRBV20-1 and TRBJ2-3, with D possibly being TRBD2 (5 bases). V gave up 0 bases and J gave up 0 bases, with 16 bases separating them. Germline V gene lookup returns CDR1 DFQATT and CDR2 SNEGSKA (reference sequence). The CDR3 has 17 residues. CDR3 DNA: TGCAGTGCTAGAGATGTTTTGGCGGGTTCTAGCACAGATACGCAGTATTTT. This gives the protein CSARDVLAGSSTDTQYF.

This clonotype was found a few times. The gene calls are TRBV5-1 and TRBJ2-4, with unresolved D. The CDR3 runs to 14 residues. V was clipped by 1 base and J by 2 bases, with 7 bases between them. Germline CDR1 is SGHRS and CDR2 is YFSETQ. CDR3 nucleotides: TGCGCCAGCAGCTTGAGTGGGACCAAAAACATTCAGTACTTC. It translates to CASSLSGTKNIQYF.

A word on this clonotype: The CDR3 ends on some other residue instead of the conserved phenylalanine or tryptophan, so this is likely a read error. V usage is TRBV29-1 and J usage is TRBJ2-7; 9 nucleotides agree with TRBD1. Germline V gene data show CDR1 as SQVTM and CDR2 as ANQGSEA. The V and J ends lost 7 bases and 2 bases, in that order; junction bases with no gene match: 12. The CDR3 covers 15 residues. The CDR3 DNA is TGCAGCGCCGGACAGGGGCCAGTAGCGGCCTACGAGCAGTACTCC. Translated: CSAGQGPVAAYEQYS.

Ten or more counts support this clonotype. The chain uses TRBV20-1 and TRBJ2-5; D is perhaps TRBD2 (6 bases). This CDR3 has 17 residues. Trimming pared 0 bases from V and 3 bases from J, leaving 20 bases between. CDR1 is DFQATT and CDR2 is SNEGSKA in the germline V gene (reference sequence). The CDR3: CSARDSGPRRAKETQYF. The CDR3 bases are TGCAGTGCTAGAGATTCGGGGCCCAGGAGGGCAAAAGAGACCCAGTACTTC.

The J gene is TRBJ2-7, the V gene TRBV18; 8 bases are shared with TRBD1. Germline V CDR1 and CDR2: KGHSH, LQKENI. The CDR3 has 13 amino acids. After removal of 6 bases from V and 6 bases from J, the junction contained 7 bases not matched to a gene. CDR3 loop: CASSWDRLSEQYF. CDR3 coding DNA: TGTGCCAGCTCCTGGGACAGGCTATCCGAGCAGTACTTC. Filled out from reference TRBV18 and TRBJ2-7, the complete variable domain reads NAGVMQNPRHLVRRRGQEARLRCSPMKGHSHVYWYRQLPEEGLKFMVYLQKENIIDESGMPKERFSAEFPKEGPSILRIQQVVRGDSAAYFCASSWDRLSEQYFGPGTRLTVT.

This clonotype was recorded at least ten times. The chain has TRBV20-1 and TRBJ2-5; 8 bases match TRBD2. Germline V CDR1 and CDR2: DFQATT, SNEGSKA (reference sequence). The CDR3 loop spans 17 amino acids. V lost 2 bases to trimming and J lost 4 bases; unmatched junction nucleotides: 15. CDR3 bases: TGCAGTGCTAGACCCATCGTGGCGGGAGGTATTTCAGAGACCCAGTACTTC. Translating it yields CSARPIVAGGISETQYF.

Worth noting for this clonotype: This sequence may be a read error, since a much larger clone differs from it by one base. The chain couples TRBV11-2 to TRBJ2-7; 13 bases align to TRBD2. The ends lost 5 bases at V and 5 bases at J; junction bases unmatched: 6. Germline CDR1 is SGHAT and CDR2 is FQNNGV. This CDR3 comprises 15 residues. The CDR3 loop is CASSGGLAGVHEQYF. CDR3 DNA: TGTGCCAGCAGCGGCGGACTAGCGGGAGTACACGAGCAGTACTTC.

This clonotype came up a few times. The V and J genes are TRBV6-1 and TRBJ2-3, with a possible D match to TRBD1 (6 bases). With 8 bases removed from V and 3 bases from J, the gap between germline ends came to 18 bases. The length of the CDR3 is 15 residues. Germline V gene data show CDR1 as MNHNS and CDR2 as SASEGT. CDR3 amino acids: CASGKQGFMTDTQYF. The CDR3 DNA reads TGTGCCAGCGGAAAACAGGGTTTTATGACAGATACGCAGTATTTT.

There are many counts of this clonotype. V is TRBV11-2 and J is TRBJ2-1, with 9 positions matching TRBD2. Germline CDR1 is SGHAT and CDR2 is FQNNGV. This CDR3 region has 17 residues. Losses at the gene ends were 3 bases for V and 2 bases for J; bases not matched to a gene: 8. The DNA of the CDR3 is TGTGCCAGCAGCTTTTCTCACCTAGCGGGAACCTACAATGAGCAGTTCTTC. This codes for CASSFSHLAGTYNEQFF.

This clonotype was seen repeatedly, ten times or more. The chain combines TRBV14 with TRBJ2-5; D gene ambiguous. The length of the CDR3 is 15 residues. CDR1 is SGHDN, CDR2 FVKESK, per germline. With 0 bases removed from V and 5 bases from J, the gap between germline ends came to 13 bases. This CDR3 reads CASSQDKHKWETQYF. The DNA of the CDR3 is TGTGCCAGCAGCCAAGATAAACACAAATGGGAGACCCAGTACTTC.

This clonotype was counted many times. This chain connects TRBV28 to TRBJ2-2; perhaps D is TRBD1 or TRBD2 (5 bases each). CDR1 and CDR2 (germline): MDHEN, SYDVKM. The CDR3 contains 15 residues. V was shortened by 3 bases and J by 4 bases, with 12 bases between the two germline ends. Here the CDR3 reads CASSLGVMGTGELFF. The DNA for the CDR3 is TGTGCCAGCAGTTTGGGGGTAATGGGCACCGGGGAGCTGTTTTTT.

The chain uses TRBV27 and TRBJ1-3, with D unclear. The CDR3 has 15 residues. Deletions cut 3 bases from V and 0 bases from J, with 9 bases between. Per the germline V gene, CDR1 is MNHEY and CDR2 is SMNVEV (reference sequence). CDR3 sequence reads: CASSLVGYSGNTIYF. The CDR3 DNA sequence: TGTGCCAGCAGTTTGGTTGGATACTCTGGAAACACCATATATTTT.

The rearrangement links TRBV11-2 to TRBJ2-5, with TRBD1 matching over 9 bases. Germline values: CDR1 SGHAT, CDR2 FQNNGV. V dropped 0 bases and J dropped 5; count of bases not matched to a gene: 7. This CDR3 is built from 16 residues. The CDR3 nucleotides read TGTGCCAGCAGCTTAGATAGGACAGGGGCGTCCGAGACCCAGTACTTC. Amino acids: CASSLDRTGASETQYF.

This clonotype has more than one count but fewer than ten. V gene TRBV24-1 combines with J gene TRBJ1-5, with D maybe TRBD1 (5 bases). The CDR3 has 13 residues. Germline V gene lookup returns CDR1 KGHDR and CDR2 SFDVKD. Trimming cost V 7 bases and J 6 bases, with 12 bases left between them. DNA of the CDR3: TGTGCCACCAGCCAGGGACCCCCTCAGCCCCAGCATTTT. Translating it yields CATSQGPPQPQHF.

This clonotype appeared many times. The chain links TRBV11-2 to TRBJ2-3; 10 nucleotides agree with TRBD2. V trimming: 6 bases; J trimming: 2 bases; junction bases outside the gene matches: 8. From germline, CDR1 is SGHAT and CDR2 FQNNGV. The CDR3 is 16 amino acids. CDR3 loop: CASRSNSGRVTDTQYF. For the CDR3, the DNA is TGTGCCAGCAGATCAAACAGCGGGAGGGTCACAGATACGCAGTATTTT.

This clonotype occurred a few times. V gene TRBV29-1 combines with J gene TRBJ1-2; D is unclear. V dropped 4 bases and J dropped 1 base, with 7 bases sitting between them. The germline V gene encodes CDR1 SQVTM and CDR2 ANQGSEA. This CDR3 spans 12 amino acids. The CDR3 here is CSVGYSNYGYTF. DNA for the CDR3: TGCAGCGTTGGGTACAGTAACTATGGCTACACCTTC.

This clonotype was seen ten or more times. The rearrangement uses TRBV7-2 and TRBJ2-7; 8 bases map to TRBD2. Germline trimming cut 5 bases from V and 3 bases from J; bases unmatched to any gene: 9. This CDR3 has 15 residues. Per the germline V gene, CDR1 is SGHTA and CDR2 is FQGNSA. As DNA, the CDR3 is TGTGCCAGCAGCCACGGGGGGGCAGGGAACTACGAGCAGTACTTC. The encoded protein is CASSHGGAGNYEQYF.

The chain uses TRBV28 and TRBJ1-2; the match to TRBD1 covers 9 bases. CDR1 and CDR2 (germline): MDHEN, SYDVKM. This CDR3 is 15 amino acids long. The trim removed 5 bases at V and 8 bases at J, leaving 12 bases unmatched. CDR3 sequence (DNA): TGTGCCAGCAGTGGAACCGGGACAGGGTTGTTCGGCTACACCTTC. This gives the protein CASSGTGTGLFGYTF.

This clonotype was counted at least ten times. The V call is TRBV20-1, the J call TRBJ1-1, with a tentative D call TRBD1 (5 bases). Trimming removed 2 bases at V and 2 bases at J, with 18 bases between. The CDR3 sequence is 16 residues long. Germline V lookup: CDR1 DFQATT, CDR2 SNEGSKA (reference sequence). This CDR3 reads CSARPSDRDFNTEAFF. DNA for the CDR3: TGCAGTGCTAGACCCTCCGACCGGGACTTCAACACTGAAGCTTTCTTT.

This clonotype was counted at least ten times. The chain employs TRBV27 and TRBJ2-2; D is ambiguous. Germline CDR1 MNHEY, CDR2 SMNVEV (reference sequence). The CDR3 loop spans 15 amino acids. V was clipped by 0 bases and J by 2 bases, with 7 bases between them. The CDR3 DNA reads TGTGCCAGCAGTTTATCAAGGGTAAACACCGGGGAGCTGTTTTTT. Translation: CASSLSRVNTGELFF.

A few counts support this clonotype. The genes are TRBV7-3 and TRBJ2-1; TRBD2 aligns across 7 bases. The CDR3 spans 16 residues. V lost 5 bases to trimming and J lost 4 bases; unmatched junction nucleotides: 11. CDR1 and CDR2 (germline): SGHTA, FQGTGA. The DNA of the CDR3 is TGTGCCAGCAGCGCTAAGACACTAGCGAGATACAATGAGCAGTTCTTC. Translating gives CASSAKTLARYNEQFF.

The rearrangement links TRBV4-2 to TRBJ2-4; D unresolved. Deletions cut 0 bases from V and 3 bases from J, with 9 bases between. This CDR3 has 15 residues. Per the germline V gene, CDR1 is LGHNA and CDR2 is YNFKEQ. The CDR3 loop is CASSQDSGRKNIQYF. The CDR3 nucleotides are TGTGCCAGCAGCCAAGATTCCGGGCGCAAAAACATTCAGTACTTC.

This clonotype was observed a few times. The rearrangement joins TRBV25-1 to TRBJ2-5, with 10 nucleotides matching TRBD1. V was pared by 1 base and J by 3 bases, with 11 bases of the junction left unmatched. This CDR3 region has 18 residues. Germline V CDR1 and CDR2: MGHDK, SYGVNS. The CDR3 loop reads CASSEWGQGLELEETQYF. DNA for the CDR3: TGTGCCAGCAGTGAATGGGGACAGGGGCTCGAATTGGAAGAGACCCAGTACTTC.

CDR3 nucleotide sequence: TGTGCCACCAGTGACCGCTCCTACTATGGCTACACCTTC. Translating gives CATSDRSYYGYTF. J is TRBJ1-2 and V is TRBV24-1; D gene unclear. The CDR3 spans 13 residues. Deletions cut 4 bases from V and 3 bases from J, with 8 bases between. In germline, CDR1 is KGHDR, CDR2 SFDVKD.